Listed here are 19 T cell receptor beta chains from one sample, sequenced in a study of spatial heterogeneity in lung cancer. TCRdb independently ran MiXCR on the 5' RACE reads; one entry per CDR3 protein. The sample contains about 30,000 distinct CDR3 sequences, roughly 8% of which appear only once. Specified time point: sample taken at primary tumor resection. Material for sequencing was whole RNA from tumor, nontumor lung or frozen PBMC, left unsorted. The source material was PBMCs, sampled at surgery. The receptors stem from a female donor with early-stage non-small cell lung cancer.

This clonotype was counted once. This may be a read error: a much more frequent sequence differs by one nucleotide. The chain employs TRBV4-2 and TRBJ2-3; D is undetermined. The CDR3 is 14 amino acids. From germline, CDR1 is LGHNA and CDR2 YNFKEQ. The V end lost 1 base, the J end lost 8 bases, and 13 bases lay between the germline ends. In DNA form, the CDR3 reads TGTGCCAGCAGCCAAGTCTCAAATCCCGGTACGCAGTATTTT. Residues: CASSQVSNPGTQYF.

In its sample, this clonotype was seen a few times. The chain has TRBV2 and TRBJ2-2; weak D call: TRBD2 (6 bases). V dropped 5 bases and J dropped 1 base, with 11 bases sitting between them. Germline V CDR1 and CDR2: SNHLY, FYNNEI. The CDR3 consists of 15 residues. As DNA, the CDR3 is TGTGCCAGCAGTTACCGGGGACTGAACACCGGGGAGCTGTTTTTT. Protein product: CASSYRGLNTGELFF.

This clonotype was counted only a few times. The chain uses TRBV19 and TRBJ2-1; 15 bases are a match to TRBD2. The V gene's germline CDR1 is LNHDA and CDR2 SQIVND (reference sequence). Trimming removed 4 bases from V and 6 bases from J; junction bases left unmatched: 10. The CDR3 is made up of 18 amino acids. As DNA, the CDR3 is TGTGCCAGTAGTAGACCCACCGGACTAGCGGGAGGGTCCAATGAGCAGTTCTTC. Its translation is CASSRPTGLAGGSNEQFF.

Many counts were recorded for this clonotype. This sequence joins TRBV20-1 and TRBJ2-1; the match to TRBD2 covers 9 bases. The CDR3 is made up of 17 amino acids. Germline loops: CDR1 DFQATT, CDR2 SNEGSKA (reference sequence). Unmatched junction bases numbered 13, after V lost 6 bases and J lost 1 base. The CDR3 protein is CSAPRGSGSFSYNEQFF. Here the CDR3 DNA reads TGCAGTGCCCCCCGGGGTAGCGGGAGTTTTTCCTACAATGAGCAGTTCTTC.

The chain recombines TRBV7-9 with TRBJ2-1, with a tentative D call TRBD2 (6 bases). Trimming took off 7 bases at V and 0 bases at J, with 13 bases between the two ends. Germline V gene sequence: CDR1 SEHNR, CDR2 FQNEAQ (reference sequence). The CDR3 is 15 residues long. The CDR3 DNA sequence: TGTGCCAGCATCCTGGGGGGAAGCTCCTACAATGAGCAGTTCTTC. This codes for CASILGGSSYNEQFF.

The chain is built from TRBV6-2 or TRBV6-3 and TRBJ2-7; 8 nucleotides match TRBD2. With V trimmed by 7 bases and J by 6 bases, 11 bases remained unmatched. CDR3 size: 14 residues. CDR1 MNHEY and CDR2 SVGEGT come from the germline V gene. The CDR3 DNA sequence: TGTGCCAGCACGAACGGGAGGGTTACGGGCGAGCAGTACGTC. It encodes CASTNGRVTGEQYV.

This clonotype was picked up a small number of times. The gene calls are TRBV30 and TRBJ2-7; D ambiguous. Germline V gene sequence: CDR1 GTSNPN, CDR2 SVGIG (reference sequence). The CDR3 is 12 residues long. Trimming removed 0 bases at V and 3 bases at J, with 6 bases between. CDR3 bases: TGTGCCTGGAGTGTTGGCAGCTACGAGCAGTACGTC. Its protein product is CAWSVGSYEQYV.

This clonotype showed up many times. The chain carries TRBV27 and TRBJ2-7; tentatively, D is TRBD2 (5 bases). The germline gives CDR1 MNHEY, CDR2 SMNVEV (reference sequence). Between the trimmed V and J ends, which lost 7 bases and 7 bases, there was a span of 11 bases. The CDR3 runs to 11 residues. CDR3 in DNA: TGTGCCAGCAAGGAGGCTGGGGAGCAGTACGTC. Protein: CASKEAGEQYV.

Many counts were recorded for this clonotype. The rearrangement uses TRBV29-1 and TRBJ2-2, with D perhaps given as TRBD1 or TRBD2 (5 bases each). The germline gives CDR1 SQVTM, CDR2 ANQGSEA. The CDR3 has 12 amino acids. The ends were cut back, 6 bases at V and 6 bases at J, with 11 bases in the middle. In nucleotides, the CDR3 is TGCAGCGTGGGACCGCCGGCCGGGGAGCTGTTTTTT. It codes for CSVGPPAGELFF.

This clonotype has ten or more counts. The CDR3 coding sequence is TGCGCCAGCAGCCAAGATTCGACAGGGAACACTGAAGCTTTCTTT. Encoded protein: CASSQDSTGNTEAFF. V gene TRBV4-3 combines with J gene TRBJ1-1; D is perhaps TRBD1 (6 bases). Germline loops: CDR1 LGHNA, CDR2 YSLEER. CDR3 length equals 15 residues. Trimming took off 0 bases at V and 1 base at J, with 9 bases between the two ends.

This clonotype was picked up many times. The chain is built from TRBV28 and TRBJ1-5; D not certain. Trimming stripped 2 bases from V and 5 bases from J, with 1 base between. The CDR3 contains 11 residues. Germline-derived CDR1 and CDR2 are MDHEN and SYDVKM. The CDR3 DNA is TGTGCCAGCAGTTTACATCAGCCCCAGCATTTT. Encoded protein: CASSLHQPQHF. Using reference TRBV28 and TRBJ1-5 for the parts outside the CDR3, the full variable domain is DVKVTQSSRYLVKRTGEKVFLECVQDMDHENMFWYRQDPGLGLRLIYFSYDVKMKEKGDIPEGYSVSREKKERFSLILESASTNQTSMYLCASSLHQPQHFGDGTRLSIL.

This clonotype was seen many times. J is TRBJ1-1 and V is TRBV11-2; 9 bases agree with TRBD1. The CDR3 is 17 amino acids. The V gene end was trimmed by 3 bases and the J gene end by 1 base; junction bases not matched to a gene: 9. Looked up from germline, CDR1 is SGHAT and CDR2 is FQNNGV. The CDR3 DNA reads as TGTGCCAGCAGCTTGACCGGGACAGGGTTGAAGAACACTGAAGCTTTCTTT. Encoded protein: CASSLTGTGLKNTEAFF.

Ten or more counts support this clonotype. V usage is TRBV18 and J usage is TRBJ2-3; 11 bases are a match to TRBD2. The V gene end was trimmed by 1 base and the J gene end by 0 bases; junction bases not matched to a gene: 0. This CDR3 is built from 16 residues. CDR1 is KGHSH, CDR2 LQKENI, per germline. The CDR3 loop reads CASSPRTSGSTDTQYF. The CDR3 DNA is TGTGCCAGCTCACCACGGACTAGCGGGAGCACAGATACGCAGTATTTT.

This clonotype was observed at least ten times. This chain links TRBV24-1 with TRBJ2-1, with D unresolved. In germline, CDR1 is KGHDR, CDR2 SFDVKD. The CDR3 covers 16 residues. The V end lost 4 bases, the J end lost 4 bases, and 16 bases lay between the germline ends. In DNA, the CDR3 is TGTGCCACCAGTGACAGTTTACCGAAGAATTACAATGAGCAGTTCTTC. Protein: CATSDSLPKNYNEQFF.

This clonotype was counted many times. The chain joins TRBV3-1 to TRBJ2-7, with 7 bases matching TRBD2. This CDR3 comprises 17 residues. The V segment lost 4 bases and the J segment 4 bases; nucleotides outside the gene matches: 16. CDR1 and CDR2 from the germline V gene are LGHDT and YNNKEL (reference sequence). CDR3 loop: CASSLRRVSGGSYEQYF. The DNA for the CDR3 is TGTGCCAGCAGCCTAAGAAGGGTCTCGGGAGGTTCGTACGAGCAGTACTTC.

This clonotype was observed many times. This sequence joins TRBV11-3 and TRBJ2-3, with TRBD2 matching 9 bases. Germline trimming cut 1 base from V and 1 base from J; bases unmatched to any gene: 3. The CDR3 sequence is 16 residues long. CDR1 SGHNT and CDR2 YENEEA come from the germline V gene. The CDR3 DNA reads TGTGCCAGCAGCTTAGGTGCTAGCGGGGGCACAGATACGCAGTATTTT. Amino acids: CASSLGASGGTDTQYF.

This clonotype was observed at least ten times. The V gene is TRBV28, the J gene TRBJ2-1, with D unresolved. Trimming shortened V by 8 bases and J by 0 bases, and 8 bases separated the two germline ends. This CDR3 has 13 residues. CDR1 and CDR2 from the germline V gene are MDHEN and SYDVKM. For the CDR3, the DNA is TGTGCCAGCCTGTACGGCTCCTACAATGAGCAGTTCTTC. The encoded protein is CASLYGSYNEQFF.

This chain uses TRBV30 with TRBJ1-1; D not certain. Germline-derived CDR1 and CDR2 are GTSNPN and SVGIG (reference sequence). Trimming removed 2 bases from V and 6 bases from J, with 16 bases in between. This CDR3 is 14 amino acids long. CDR3 DNA sequence: TGTGCCTGGAGTTCTTATCGGGGAGTACCTGAAGCTTTCTTT. Encoded protein: CAWSSYRGVPEAFF.

This clonotype was found many times. The chain combines TRBV5-1 with TRBJ2-3, with 8 bases aligning to TRBD1. Germline V gene data show CDR1 as SGHRS and CDR2 as YFSETQ. This CDR3 is 15 amino acids long. Germline trimming cut 4 bases from V and 3 bases from J; bases unmatched to any gene: 7. CDR3 sequence: CASSPRTGLTDTQYF. Here the CDR3 DNA reads TGCGCCAGCAGCCCAAGGACAGGGCTGACAGATACGCAGTATTTT.